Following are 18 T cell receptor beta chains from one sample sequenced in a study of blood T cells in healthy people across ages. Sample-barcoded 5' priming and a J-beta primer mix drove a second PCR of about 7 to 12 cycles. TCRdb reprocessed the 5' RACE reads via MiXCR and lists one record per CDR3 protein. The sample records around 1.7 million distinct CDR3 sequences, 25% to 30% being singletons. Material for sequencing was blood. All receptors derive from a woman aged 25-40 years in good health.

This clonotype was detected many times. The chain links TRBV5-1 to TRBJ2-6, with D perhaps TRBD1 (6 bases). V shed 4 bases and J shed 3 bases, with 11 bases lying between them. The CDR3 runs to 15 residues. From germline, CDR1 is SGHRS and CDR2 YFSETQ. In DNA form, the CDR3 reads TGCGCCAGCAGCCCACAGGGTGTTGGGGCCAACGTCCTGACTTTC. This encodes CASSPQGVGANVLTF.

The V call is TRBV3-1, the J call TRBJ2-1, with D tentatively TRBD1 (6 bases). V lost 5 bases to trimming and J lost 8 bases, with 10 bases between them. Germline assignment: CDR1 LGHDT and CDR2 YNNKEL (reference sequence). This CDR3 contains 12 residues. DNA of the CDR3: TGTGCCAGCAGCGGGACACAGGATGAGCAGTTCTTC. Its translation: CASSGTQDEQFF.

In its sample, this clonotype was seen many times. This chain uses TRBV12-3 or TRBV12-4 with TRBJ2-1; D possibly corresponds to TRBD1 (6 bases). V was pared by 7 bases and J by 5 bases, with 15 bases between. The CDR3 has 14 residues. Here the CDR3 DNA reads TGTGCCAGCAACCTCCGGGACATCCACAATGAGCAGTTCTTC. It yields the protein CASNLRDIHNEQFF.

This clonotype was detected only a few times. A much larger clonotype is one base distant, so this may be a read error. The chain carries TRBV10-3 and TRBJ2-7, with D unresolved. The CDR3 sequence is 12 residues long. CDR1 and CDR2 from the germline V gene are ENHRY and SYGVKD. The DNA of the CDR3 is TGTGCCATCAGTGATTTGGTCTACGGGCAGTACTTC. Translated: CAISDLVYGQYF.

This clonotype was seen only a few times. The chain combines TRBV4-3 with TRBJ1-4; a weak D match, TRBD1 (6 bases). Trimming shortened V by 3 bases and J by 0 bases, and 11 bases separated the two germline ends. CDR1 is LGHNA and CDR2 is YSLEER in the germline V gene. This CDR3 spans 16 amino acids. Here the CDR3 reads CASSQYTGSTNEKLFF. The DNA for the CDR3 is TGCGCCAGCAGCCAGTATACAGGGTCAACTAATGAAAAACTGTTTTTT.

This CDR3 reads CASTNWGSVSPLHF. The CDR3 nucleotides read TGTGCCAGCACCAACTGGGGGAGTGTGTCACCCCTCCACTTT. The chain joins TRBV7-9 to TRBJ1-6; D is perhaps TRBD1 (5 bases). This CDR3 has 14 residues. Trimming stripped 7 bases from V and 10 bases from J, with 17 bases between. Germline values: CDR1 SEHNR, CDR2 FQNEAQ (reference sequence).

The chain links TRBV2 to TRBJ1-1; 8 bases are shared with TRBD1. V gave up 7 bases and J gave up 3 bases; unmatched junction bases: 10. Germline lookup yields CDR1 SNHLY and CDR2 FYNNEI. The CDR3 is made up of 15 amino acids. The CDR3, as DNA: TGTGCCAGCAACCCAGGACAGGGTATCTACACTGAAGCTTTCTTT. This translates into CASNPGQGIYTEAFF.

The V call is TRBV7-9, the J call TRBJ2-7; the D gene is possibly TRBD2 (5 bases). V was trimmed by 5 bases and J by 3 bases, leaving 11 bases between them. This CDR3 contains 13 residues. CDR1 SEHNR and CDR2 FQNEAQ come from the germline V gene (reference sequence). The CDR3 region has the DNA TGTGCCAGCAGCCCGACGGACTTCTACGAGCAGTACTTC. This gives the protein CASSPTDFYEQYF.

This clonotype has at least ten counts. This chain links TRBV12-3 or TRBV12-4 with TRBJ1-2, with D unclear. Trimming removed 7 bases at V and 4 bases at J, with 16 bases between. The CDR3 totals 14 residues. The CDR3 DNA is TGTGCCAGCAACCTGGGCAGTGGGAGCTATGGCTACACCTTC. Protein sequence: CASNLGSGSYGYTF.

The chain links TRBV5-1 to TRBJ2-7, with a tentative D call TRBD1 (5 bases). This CDR3 has 13 amino acids. CDR1 SGHRS and CDR2 YFSETQ come from the germline V gene. V lost 7 bases to trimming and J lost 0 bases, with 11 bases between them. CDR3 DNA: TGCGCCAGCGCCCCCGACAGCTCCTACGAGCAGTACTTC. This encodes CASAPDSSYEQYF.

In its sample, this clonotype was seen many times. The chain is built from TRBV6-5 and TRBJ2-5; no clear D gene. Germline CDR1 is MNHEY and CDR2 is SVGAGI. V was trimmed by 6 bases and J by 1 base, leaving 15 bases between them. This CDR3 is 15 amino acids long. The CDR3 protein is CASSERPQTQETQYF. CDR3 bases: TGTGCCAGCAGCGAACGTCCTCAAACCCAAGAGACCCAGTACTTC.

This clonotype was observed a few times. The chain combines TRBV12-3 or TRBV12-4 with TRBJ1-5; D is unresolved. This CDR3 contains 14 residues. Trimming removed 5 bases from V and 2 bases from J, with 10 bases in between. CDR3 protein: CASSMILGNQPQHF. CDR3 DNA sequence: TGTGCCAGCAGTATGATCCTAGGCAATCAGCCCCAGCATTTT.

The chain is built from TRBV28 and TRBJ2-5; 7 nucleotides agree with TRBD1. CDR3 length equals 16 residues. Losses at the gene ends were 4 bases for V and 0 bases for J; bases not matched to a gene: 8. Germline V gene sequence: CDR1 MDHEN, CDR2 SYDVKM. This chain's CDR3 is CASSSTGATYQETQYF. DNA for the CDR3: TGTGCCAGCAGTTCCACAGGGGCCACGTACCAAGAGACCCAGTACTTC.

This clonotype has more than one count but fewer than ten. This chain joins TRBV18 and TRBJ1-6; D is perhaps TRBD1 (6 bases). V was clipped by 2 bases and J by 14 bases, with 13 bases between them. Germline V gene lookup returns CDR1 KGHSH and CDR2 LQKENI. The CDR3 loop spans 13 amino acids. CDR3 protein: CASSPDRPSALHF. The CDR3 DNA is TGTGCCAGCTCACCAGACAGGCCCTCAGCCCTCCACTTT.

The gene calls are TRBV3-1 and TRBJ2-7; 7 positions match TRBD1. CDR1 and CDR2 (germline): LGHDT, YNNKEL (reference sequence). The J segment lost 4 bases and the V segment lost 4 bases, leaving 10 bases of the junction unmatched. The CDR3 runs 15 residues. The CDR3 loop reads CASSPGDSPFYEQYF. The CDR3 DNA reads as TGTGCCAGCAGCCCCGGGGACAGCCCTTTTTACGAGCAGTACTTC.

V gene TRBV7-2 combines with J gene TRBJ1-6, with D maybe TRBD1 (5 bases). Trimming left V 5 bases short and J 3 bases short, with 11 bases between. Per the germline V gene, CDR1 is SGHTA and CDR2 is FQGNSA. CDR3 size: 15 residues. CDR3 sequence (DNA): TGTGCCAGCAGCCTCGACAGTAACTATAATTCACCCCTCCACTTT. It encodes CASSLDSNYNSPLHF. Full variable domain (outside the CDR3, taken from reference TRBV7-2 and TRBJ1-6): GAGVSQSPSNKVTEKGKDVELRCDPISGHTALYWYRQSLGQGLEFLIYFQGNSAPDKSGLPSDRFSAERTGGSVSTLTIQRTQQEDSAVYLCASSLDSNYNSPLHFGNGTRLTVT.

The rearrangement joins TRBV20-1 to TRBJ2-5, with TRBD2 matching over 7 bases. Germline V gene lookup returns CDR1 DFQATT and CDR2 SNEGSKA (reference sequence). This CDR3 has 14 residues. V was clipped by 5 bases and J by 2 bases; unmatched bases: 8. In DNA, the CDR3 is TGCAGTGCTCACGGCCTAGCGGTACAAGAGACCCAGTACTTC. Translated: CSAHGLAVQETQYF.

This clonotype showed up just a few times. This chain connects TRBV28 to TRBJ2-7; TRBD1 or TRBD2 may be the D gene (6 bases each). The CDR3 is made up of 14 amino acids. Between the trimmed V and J ends, which lost 8 bases and 2 bases, there was a span of 16 bases. In germline, CDR1 is MDHEN, CDR2 SYDVKM. The CDR3 coding sequence is TGTGCCAGCCGATTGGGGGGCGCGACCTACGAGCAGTACTTC. Protein: CASRLGGATYEQYF.